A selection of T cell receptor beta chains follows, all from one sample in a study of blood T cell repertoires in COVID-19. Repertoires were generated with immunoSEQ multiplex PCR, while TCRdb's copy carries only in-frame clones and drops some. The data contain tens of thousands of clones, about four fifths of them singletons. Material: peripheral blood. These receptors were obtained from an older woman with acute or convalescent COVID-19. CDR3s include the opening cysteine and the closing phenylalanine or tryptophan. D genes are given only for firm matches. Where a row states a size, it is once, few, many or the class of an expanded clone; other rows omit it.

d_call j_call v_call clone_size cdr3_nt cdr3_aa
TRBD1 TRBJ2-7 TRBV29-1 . TGCAGCGTCGAGGAATCCGGGACAGGGATTTACGAGCAGTACTTC CSVEESGTGIYEQYF
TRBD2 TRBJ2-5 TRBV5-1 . TGCGCCAGCAGCTTGGCGAGCGGGGTGCTCCAAGAGACCCAGTACTTC CASSLASGVLQETQYF
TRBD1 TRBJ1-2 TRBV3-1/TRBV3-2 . TGTGCCAGCAGCCGAAGACAGGGGGCAGATGGCTACACCTTC CASSRRQGADGYTF
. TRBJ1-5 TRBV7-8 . TGTGCCAGCAGCTTAGAAGGAGCCCCCGTCAATCAGCCCCAGCATTTT CASSLEGAPVNQPQHF
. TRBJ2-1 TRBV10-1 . TGCGCCAGCAGTGAGGAGCCCCGGGACACCCTGCAGTTCTTC CASSEEPRDTLQFF
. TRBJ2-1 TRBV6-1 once TGTGCCAGCAGTGAAGGTCAGTCTAGGAACAATGAGCAGTTCTTC CASSEGQSRNNEQFF
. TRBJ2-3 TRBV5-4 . TGTGCCAGCCGATGGGGACTTGCAAGCACAGATACGCAGTATTTT CASRWGLASTDTQYF
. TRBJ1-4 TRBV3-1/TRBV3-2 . TGTGCCAGCAGCCAAAGACAGAGAACTAATGAAAAACTGTTTTTT CASSQRQRTNEKLFF
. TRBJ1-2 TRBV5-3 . TGTGCCAGAATCGTGTCGCGGGGGCAGAGAGGCTACACCTTC CARIVSRGQRGYTF
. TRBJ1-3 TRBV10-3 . TGTGCCATCAGTGAGTCGAGTGACACCGCCGGAAACACCATATATTTT CAISESSDTAGNTIYF
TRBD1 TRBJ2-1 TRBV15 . TGTGCCACCAGCAGAGACAGGGGGTCTTACAATGAGCAGTTCTTC CATSRDRGSYNEQFF
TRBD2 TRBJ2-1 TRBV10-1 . TGCGCCAGCAAATCGGGAGGGCCCTACAATGAGCAGTTCTTC CASKSGGPYNEQFF
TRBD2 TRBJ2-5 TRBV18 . TGTGCCAGCTCACCACGAGGCCTAGCGGGATCCCAGTACTTC CASSPRGLAGSQYF
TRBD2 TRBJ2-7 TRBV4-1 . TGCGCCAGCAGCCAAACCCCGGGACTAGCGGGAAGGGGAGAGCAGTACTTC CASSQTPGLAGRGEQYF
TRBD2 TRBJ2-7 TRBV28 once TGTGCCAGCAATGCGGGACTAGCGGGAGGGATGCAGTACTTC CASNAGLAGGMQYF
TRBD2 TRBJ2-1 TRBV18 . TGTGCCAGCTCACCACCGGGACTAGCGGGAGTAAGGGCCTACAATGAGCAGTTCTTC CASSPPGLAGVRAYNEQFF
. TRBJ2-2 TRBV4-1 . TGCGCCAGCAGCCAATGGGAGGCCGGGGAGCTGTTTTTT CASSQWEAGELFF
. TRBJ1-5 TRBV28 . TGTGCCAGCAGCCCTCAAAGGGGGAGTCAGCCCCAGCATTTT CASSPQRGSQPQHF
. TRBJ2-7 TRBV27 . TGTGCCAGCAGTTTATACCCCAAGGCCGATGGGCCTTACGAGCAGTACTTC CASSLYPKADGPYEQYF
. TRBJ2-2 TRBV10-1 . TGCGCCAGTAACCCCAGTCCGGGGAGGGAGCTGTTTTTT CASNPSPGRELFF
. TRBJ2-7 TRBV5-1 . TGCGCCAGCAGCCCTCCCGGGAGTACCTACGAGCAGTACTTC CASSPPGSTYEQYF
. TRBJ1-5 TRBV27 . TGTGCCAGCAGTTCGCGGCGGGATCAGCCCCAGCATTTT CASSSRRDQPQHF
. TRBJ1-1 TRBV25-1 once TGTGCCAGCAGTGAATCCCCGAATCGGGCTGAAGCTTTCTTT CASSESPNRAEAFF
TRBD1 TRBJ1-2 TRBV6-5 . TGTGCCAGCAGTTACTCTTGGGACAGGGGGACCTATGGCTACACCTTC CASSYSWDRGTYGYTF
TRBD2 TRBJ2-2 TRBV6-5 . TGTGCCAGCACCAAGGGAGGGATGGGCACCGGGGAGCTGTTTTTT CASTKGGMGTGELFF
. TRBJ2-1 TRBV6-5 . TGTGCCAGTGTAGAATCGGGGAAGGTGCAGTTCTTC CASVESGKVQFF
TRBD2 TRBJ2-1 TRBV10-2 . TGCGCCAGCAGTGAGGGACTAGCGGGAGGGGAGAATGAGCAGTTCTTC CASSEGLAGGENEQFF
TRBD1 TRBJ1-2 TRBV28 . TGTGCCAGCAGTTCACCATTTTCCGGGACAGGGGAGGGCTACACCTTC CASSSPFSGTGEGYTF
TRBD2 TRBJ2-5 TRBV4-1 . TGCGCCAGCAGCCAAGAAGCACTAGCGGGAGGGATCCAAGAGACCCAGTACTTC CASSQEALAGGIQETQYF
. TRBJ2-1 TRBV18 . TGTGCCAGCTCTCCCTCCCGGGACAATGAGCAGTTCTTC CASSPSRDNEQFF
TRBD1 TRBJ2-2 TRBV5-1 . TGCGCCAGCAGCTTACAGGGGGCGGTCACCGGGGAGCTGTTTTTT CASSLQGAVTGELFF
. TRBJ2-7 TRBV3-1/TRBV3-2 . TGTGCCAGCAGCCTCATTACCGGCTACGAGCAGTACTTC CASSLITGYEQYF
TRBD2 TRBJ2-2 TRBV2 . TGTGCCAGCAGTGAAGCCAGAACGGGAGGCCCCCTGTTTTTT CASSEARTGGPLFF
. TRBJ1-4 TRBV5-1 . TGCGCCAGCAGCTTGGGTTTTTGGGTGGAGGAAAAACTGTTTTTT CASSLGFWVEEKLFF
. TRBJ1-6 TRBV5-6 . TGTGCCAGCAGCTTGTGGGGCTCACCCCTCCACTTT CASSLWGSPLHF
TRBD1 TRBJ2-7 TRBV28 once TGTGCCAGCGGTCCTCCGGGACAGGGGAACAACGAGCAGTACTTC CASGPPGQGNNEQYF
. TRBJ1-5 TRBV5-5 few TGTGCCAGCAGCTTGGCTGCGGGAGTAGTCCAGCCCCAGCATTTT CASSLAAGVVQPQHF
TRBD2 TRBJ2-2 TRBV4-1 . TGCGCCAGCAGCCCGACTAGCCCGAAGACCGGGGAGCTGTTTTTT CASSPTSPKTGELFF
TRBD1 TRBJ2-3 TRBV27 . TGTGCCAGCAGTAACCCGGACAGGGGGCGGAGAGATACGCAGTATTTT CASSNPDRGRRDTQYF
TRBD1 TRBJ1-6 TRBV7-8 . TGTGCCAGCACCCTACAGGGGATAGATTCACCCCTCCACTTT CASTLQGIDSPLHF